The present TCR beta chain was sequenced within a study of blood T cell repertoires in COVID-19. Study-level information: COVID-19 samples collected from the United States, Italy and Spain covered acute and convalescent phases. T cells, B-cell-depleted T cells, or PBMCs supplied cDNA or gDNA.

Original handling: Estimates of nucleated cell counts were drawn from the amplification of reference gene primers. The method was immunoSEQ multiplex PCR; TCRdb's version includes in-frame clones alone and lacks a portion of them. V and J calls and clone size come straight from that table; D and trimming were deduced from the DNA. The data hold around 250,000 clones, with around nine tenths observed a single time. V gave up 3 bases and J gave up 2 bases; unmatched junction bases: 13. CDR1 and CDR2 (germline): LGHNA, YNFKEQ. CDR3 size: 18 residues. The gene calls are TRBV4-2 and TRBJ2-5; 9 bases agree with TRBD2. This TCR derives from a woman between 70 and 85 years old with active or convalescent COVID-19. The sequenced sample was peripheral blood. CDR3 region: CASSQRLLGSGGQETQYF. The DNA of the CDR3 is TGTGCCAGCAGCCAGCGACTGTTGGGTAGCGGGGGACAAGAGACCCAGTACTTC.